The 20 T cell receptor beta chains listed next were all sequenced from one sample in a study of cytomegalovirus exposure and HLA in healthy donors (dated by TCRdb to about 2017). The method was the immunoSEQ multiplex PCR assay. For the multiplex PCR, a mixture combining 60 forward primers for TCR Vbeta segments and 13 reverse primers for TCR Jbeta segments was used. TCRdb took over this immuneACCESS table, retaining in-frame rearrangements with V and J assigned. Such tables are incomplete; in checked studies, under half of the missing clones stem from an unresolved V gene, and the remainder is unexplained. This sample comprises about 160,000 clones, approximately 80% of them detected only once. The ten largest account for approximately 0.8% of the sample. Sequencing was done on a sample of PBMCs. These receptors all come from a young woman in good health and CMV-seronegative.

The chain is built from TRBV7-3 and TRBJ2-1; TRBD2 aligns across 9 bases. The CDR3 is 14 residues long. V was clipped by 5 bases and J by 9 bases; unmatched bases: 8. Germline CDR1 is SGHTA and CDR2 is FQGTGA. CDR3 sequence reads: CASSRVAGVTEQFF. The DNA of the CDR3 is TGTGCCAGCAGCAGGGTAGCGGGAGTCACTGAGCAGTTCTTC.

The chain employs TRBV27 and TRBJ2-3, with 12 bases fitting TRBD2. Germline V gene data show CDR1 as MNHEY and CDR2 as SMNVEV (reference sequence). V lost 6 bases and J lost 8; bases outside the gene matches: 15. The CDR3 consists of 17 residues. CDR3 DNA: TGTGCCAGCAGCCCGCGACGCCTAGCGGGAGGGCCCGTTACGCAGTATTTT. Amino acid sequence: CASSPRRLAGGPVTQYF.

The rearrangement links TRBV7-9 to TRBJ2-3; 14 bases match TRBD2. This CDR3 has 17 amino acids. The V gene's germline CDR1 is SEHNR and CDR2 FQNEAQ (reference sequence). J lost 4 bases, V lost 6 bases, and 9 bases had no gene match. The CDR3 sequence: CASRSRGLAGVPDTQYF. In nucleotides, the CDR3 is TGTGCCAGCAGGTCTAGGGGACTAGCGGGAGTCCCAGATACGCAGTATTTT.

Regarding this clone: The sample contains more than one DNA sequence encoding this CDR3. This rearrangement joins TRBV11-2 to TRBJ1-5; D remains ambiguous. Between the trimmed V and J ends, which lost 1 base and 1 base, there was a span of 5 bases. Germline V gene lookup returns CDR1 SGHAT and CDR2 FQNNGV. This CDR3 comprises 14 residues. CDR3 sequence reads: CASSLGGSNQPQHF. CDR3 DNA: TGTGCCAGCAGCTTAGGTGGCAGCAATCAGCCCCAGCATTTT. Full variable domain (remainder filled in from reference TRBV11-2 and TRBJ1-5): EAGVAQSPRYKIIEKRQSVAFWCNPISGHATLYWYQQILGQGPKLLIQFQNNGVVDDSQLPKDRFSAERLKGVDSTLKIQPAKLEDSAVYLCASSLGGSNQPQHFGDGTRLSIL.

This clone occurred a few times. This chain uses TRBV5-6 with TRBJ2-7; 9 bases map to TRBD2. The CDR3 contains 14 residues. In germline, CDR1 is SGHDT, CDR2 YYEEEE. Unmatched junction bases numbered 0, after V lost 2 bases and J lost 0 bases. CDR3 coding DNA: TGTGCCAGCAGCTTTAGCGGGAGCTCCTACGAGCAGTACTTC. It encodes CASSFSGSSYEQYF.

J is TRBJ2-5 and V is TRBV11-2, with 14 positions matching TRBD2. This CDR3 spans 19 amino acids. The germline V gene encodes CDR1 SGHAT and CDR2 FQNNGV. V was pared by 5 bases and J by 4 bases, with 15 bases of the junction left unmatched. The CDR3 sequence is CASSARMTSGRARRETQYF. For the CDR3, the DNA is TGTGCCAGCAGCGCCCGCATGACTAGCGGGAGGGCCCGGCGAGAGACCCAGTACTTC.

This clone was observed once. CDR3 sequence: CASSQVWRGGGTGELFF. As DNA, the CDR3 is TGCGCCAGCAGCCAAGTCTGGCGGGGCGGGGGGACCGGGGAGCTGTTTTTT. The gene calls are TRBV4-3 and TRBJ2-2, with 8 positions matching TRBD2. Germline V gene sequence: CDR1 LGHNA, CDR2 YSLEER. After removal of 1 base from V and 5 bases from J, the junction contained 9 bases not matched to a gene. This CDR3 is built from 17 residues.

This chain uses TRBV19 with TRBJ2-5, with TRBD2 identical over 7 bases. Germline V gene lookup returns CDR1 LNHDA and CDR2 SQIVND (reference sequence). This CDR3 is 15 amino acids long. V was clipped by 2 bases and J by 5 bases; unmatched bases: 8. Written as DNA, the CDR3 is TGTGCCAGTAGTATAATAACGGGAGGCCGTGAGACCCAGTACTTC. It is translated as CASSIITGGRETQYF.

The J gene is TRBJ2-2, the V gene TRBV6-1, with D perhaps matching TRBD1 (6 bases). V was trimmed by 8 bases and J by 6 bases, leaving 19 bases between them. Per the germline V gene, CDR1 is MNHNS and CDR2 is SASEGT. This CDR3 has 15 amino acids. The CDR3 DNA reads TGTGCCAGCCAACAGGGCGCAATTGAGTCCGGGGAGCTGTTTTTT. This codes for CASQQGAIESGELFF.

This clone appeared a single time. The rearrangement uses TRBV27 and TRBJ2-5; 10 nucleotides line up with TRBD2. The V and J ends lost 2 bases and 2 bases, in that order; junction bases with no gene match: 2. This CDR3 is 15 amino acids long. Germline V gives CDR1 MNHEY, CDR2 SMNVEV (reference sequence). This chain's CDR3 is CASSLLAGVQETQYF. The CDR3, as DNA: TGTGCCAGCAGTTTACTAGCGGGGGTACAAGAGACCCAGTACTTC.

The DNA for the CDR3 is TGTGCCAGCAGCCAAGCCCGGACTAGCGGCACAGATACGCAGTATTTT. Residues: CASSQARTSGTDTQYF. The J gene is TRBJ2-3, the V gene TRBV4-2, with 9 bases identical to TRBD2. Looked up from germline, CDR1 is LGHNA and CDR2 is YNFKEQ. V shed 1 base, J shed 1 base, and the junction held 3 bases outside the gene matches. This CDR3 is 16 amino acids long.

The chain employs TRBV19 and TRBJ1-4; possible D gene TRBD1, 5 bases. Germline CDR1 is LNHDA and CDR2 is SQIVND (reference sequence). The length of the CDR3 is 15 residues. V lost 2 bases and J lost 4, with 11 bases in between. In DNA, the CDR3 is TGTGCCAGTAGTATACTTCGGGGGAATAATGAAAAACTGTTTTTT. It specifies CASSILRGNNEKLFF.

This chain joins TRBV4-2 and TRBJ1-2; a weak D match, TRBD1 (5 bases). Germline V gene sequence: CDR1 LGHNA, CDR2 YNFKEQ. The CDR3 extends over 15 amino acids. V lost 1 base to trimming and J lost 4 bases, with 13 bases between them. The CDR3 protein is CASSQALGEGYGYTF. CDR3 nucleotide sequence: TGTGCCAGCAGCCAAGCCCTAGGGGAGGGCTATGGCTACACCTTC.

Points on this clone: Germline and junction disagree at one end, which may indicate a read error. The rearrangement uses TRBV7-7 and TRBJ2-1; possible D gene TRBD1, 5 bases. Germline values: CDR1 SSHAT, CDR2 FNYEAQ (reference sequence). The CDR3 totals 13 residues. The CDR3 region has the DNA TGTGCTAGCAGCTTAGCCAGGGACAATGAGCAGTTCTTC. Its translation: CASSLARDNEQFF.

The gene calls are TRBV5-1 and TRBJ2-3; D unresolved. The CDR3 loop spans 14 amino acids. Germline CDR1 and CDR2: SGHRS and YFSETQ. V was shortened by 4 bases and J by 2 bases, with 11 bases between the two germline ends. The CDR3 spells CASSLDLPTDTQYF. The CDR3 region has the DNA TGCGCCAGCAGCCTGGATCTACCCACAGATACGCAGTATTTT. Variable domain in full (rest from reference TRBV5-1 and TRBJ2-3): KAGVTQTPRYLIKTRGQQVTLSCSPISGHRSVSWYQQTPGQGLQFLFEYFSETQRNKGNFPGRFSGRQFSNSRSEMNVSTLELGDSALYLCASSLDLPTDTQYFGPGTRLTVL.

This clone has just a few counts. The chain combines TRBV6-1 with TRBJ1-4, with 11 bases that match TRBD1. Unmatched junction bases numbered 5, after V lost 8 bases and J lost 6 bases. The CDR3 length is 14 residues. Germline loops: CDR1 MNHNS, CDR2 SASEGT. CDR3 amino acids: CASGWTGGDEKLFF. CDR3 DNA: TGTGCCAGCGGCTGGACAGGGGGCGATGAAAAACTGTTTTTT.

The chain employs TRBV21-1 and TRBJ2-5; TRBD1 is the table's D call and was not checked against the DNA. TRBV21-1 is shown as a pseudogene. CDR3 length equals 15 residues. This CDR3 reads CASSKERGRKETQYF. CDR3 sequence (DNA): TGTGCCAGCAGCAAAGAGAGGGGGCGGAAAGAGACCCAGTACTTC.

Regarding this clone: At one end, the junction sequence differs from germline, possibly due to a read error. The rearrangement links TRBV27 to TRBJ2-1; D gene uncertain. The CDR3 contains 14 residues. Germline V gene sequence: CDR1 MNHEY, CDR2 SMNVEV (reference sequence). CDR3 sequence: CASSLSGSAAEQFF. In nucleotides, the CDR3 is TGTGCCAGCAGTCTATCGGGTTCTGCGGCCGAGCAGTTCTTC.

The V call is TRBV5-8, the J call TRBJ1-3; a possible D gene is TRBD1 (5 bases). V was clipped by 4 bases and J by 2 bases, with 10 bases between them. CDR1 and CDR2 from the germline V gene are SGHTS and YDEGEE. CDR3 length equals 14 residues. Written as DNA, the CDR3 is TGTGCCAGCAGCCTTATGGGGCCTGGAAACACCATATATTTT. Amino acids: CASSLMGPGNTIYF. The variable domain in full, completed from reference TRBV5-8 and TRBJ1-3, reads EAGVTQSPTHLIKTRGQQATLRCSPISGHTSVYWYQQALGLGLQFLLWYDEGEERNRGNFPPRFSGRQFPNYSSELNVNALELEDSALYLCASSLMGPGNTIYFGEGSWLTVV.

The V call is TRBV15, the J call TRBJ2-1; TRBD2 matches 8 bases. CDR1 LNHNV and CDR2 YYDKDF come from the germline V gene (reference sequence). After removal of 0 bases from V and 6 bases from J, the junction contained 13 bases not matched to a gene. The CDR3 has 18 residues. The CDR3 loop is CATSRDRPKSGGINEQFF. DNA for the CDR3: TGTGCCACCAGCAGAGATCGGCCGAAGTCGGGAGGGATCAATGAGCAGTTCTTC. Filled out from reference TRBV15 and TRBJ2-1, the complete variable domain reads DAMVIQNPRYQVTQFGKPVTLSCSQTLNHNVMYWYQQKSSQAPKLLFHYYDKDFNNEADTPDNFQSRRPNTSFCFLDIRSPGLGDTAMYLCATSRDRPKSGGINEQFFGPGTRLTVL.